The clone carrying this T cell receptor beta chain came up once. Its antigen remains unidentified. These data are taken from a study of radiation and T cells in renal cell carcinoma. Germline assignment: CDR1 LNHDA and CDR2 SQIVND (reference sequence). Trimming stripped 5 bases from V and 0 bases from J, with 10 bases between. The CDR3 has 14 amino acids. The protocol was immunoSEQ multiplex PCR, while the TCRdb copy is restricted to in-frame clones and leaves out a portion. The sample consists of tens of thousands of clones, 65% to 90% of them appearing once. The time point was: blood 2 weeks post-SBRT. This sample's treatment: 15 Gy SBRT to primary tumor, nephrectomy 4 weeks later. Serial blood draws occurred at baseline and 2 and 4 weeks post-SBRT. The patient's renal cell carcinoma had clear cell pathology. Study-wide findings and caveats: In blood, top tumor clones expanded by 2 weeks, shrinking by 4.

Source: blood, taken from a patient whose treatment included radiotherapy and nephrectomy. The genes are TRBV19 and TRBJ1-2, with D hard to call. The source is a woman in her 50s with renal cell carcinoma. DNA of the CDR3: TGTGCCAGTAGTGTCGGTCTAGCTAACTATGGCTACACCTTC. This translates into CASSVGLANYGYTF.